The clone carrying this TCR beta chain has a handful of counts. The CDR3 loop spans 13 amino acids. Trimming removed 3 bases at V and 6 bases at J, with 11 bases between. Germline-derived CDR1 and CDR2 are SGHTA and FQGNSA. TCRdb reprocessed the RT-PCR reads with MiXCR, giving one entry per CDR3 protein. There are about 700,000 distinct CDR3 sequences in the sample; 14% occur only once, and 3.6% lies in the top ten. The V and J genes are TRBV7-2 and TRBJ1-1; a possible D gene is TRBD1 (5 bases). The clonotype originates from a female donor in good health, serving as a healthy control. The sequencing input was memory CD4+ T cells from blood. DNA of the CDR3: TGTGCCAGCAGCTTCTCCAGGGACTCTGAAGCTTTCTTT. Its protein is CASSFSRDSEAFF.